The sequence of this T cell receptor (beta chain) was determined in a study of blood T cell repertoires in COVID-19. On the study more broadly: The United States, Italy and Spain were the sources of the acute and convalescent COVID-19 samples. The cDNA or gDNA used as material had been derived from T cells, B-cell-depleted T cells, or PBMCs.

CDR1 and CDR2 (germline): SQVTM, ANQGSEA. The CDR3 is 13 amino acids. Trimming removed 4 bases from V and 4 bases from J; junction bases left unmatched: 7. Per the authors' pipeline: Quantification of nucleated cells was approximated via reference gene primer amplification. Assay: immunoSEQ multiplex PCR; the TCRdb copy retains only in-frame clones and omits some. Clonal size and the V and J genes are those of that table, whereas D and trimming came from the DNA. The table has 65,000 to 85,000 clones, about nine tenths seen once. The rearrangement joins TRBV29-1 to TRBJ2-7; the match to TRBD1 covers 7 bases. Sequencing input: peripheral blood. This clonotype was sampled from a woman aged 18-29 years with acute or convalescent COVID-19. CDR3 nucleotides: TGCAGCGTTGGTCCTTCAGGGGGTTACGAGCAGTACTTC. It translates to CSVGPSGGYEQYF.